Listed below are T cell receptor beta chains from one sample, sequenced in a study of human T cells and chemical hapten exposure. One entry per CDR3 protein, called by TCRdb with MiXCR from the RACE reads. The sample includes tens of thousands of distinct CDR3 sequences, less than 15% seen only once; the top ten take around 2%. Sequenced material: whole blood, taken in connection with sensitization to the hapten diphenylcyclopropenone (DPC). Receptors originate from a woman in her forties with alopecia areata. Some clones in this sample may be carry-over from other donors' samples. Both conserved end residues are part of each CDR3. The D gene is left open where the match is weak. A row's size may be missing; if present it is once, few, many or a size class.

J | size | V | D | DNA | CDR3
TRBJ1-4 | . | TRBV5-1 | . | TGCGCCAGCTCGGGGGAAAATGAAAAACTGTTTTTT | CASSGENEKLFF
TRBJ2-3 | many | TRBV28 | . | TGTGCCAGCAGAGGTGTAGATACGCAGTATTTT | CASRGVDTQYF
TRBJ2-7 | . | TRBV27 | TRBD1 | TGTGCCAGCAGTCGGGACAGGGAAAGGCCCGAGCAGTACTTC | CASSRDRERPEQYF
TRBJ2-1 | many | TRBV20-1 | TRBD2 | TGCAGTGCTAGCGGGAGGAGTATAAGTGAGCAGTTCTTC | CSASGRSISEQFF
TRBJ2-5 | few | TRBV12-3/TRBV12-4 | TRBD1 | TGTGCCAGCAGCCCAAACCGGGACAGGGCCGCGACCCAGTACTTC | CASSPNRDRAATQYF
TRBJ1-2 | many | TRBV12-3/TRBV12-4 | . | TGTGCCAGCAGTTTAGCGCCTGGGGGCGCTCTGAAGGGCTACACCTTC | CASSLAPGGALKGYTF
TRBJ1-1 | . | TRBV28 | . | TGTGCCAGCAGTTTAACTACTGAAGCTTTCTTT | CASSLTTEAFF
TRBJ2-2 | . | TRBV4-1 | . | TGCGCCAGCAGCCAGATACAGGGTAGGGACACCGGGGAGCTGTTTTTT | CASSQIQGRDTGELFF
TRBJ2-3 | few | TRBV29-1 | TRBD2 | TGCAGCGTCTCGACTAGCAGAGATACGCAGTATTTT | CSVSTSRDTQYF
TRBJ2-1 | few | TRBV28 | TRBD1 | TGTGCCACCCAAAGATCCCAGGGGGTAAGGGACAATGAGCAGTTCTTC | CATQRSQGVRDNEQFF
TRBJ1-5 | few | TRBV6-5 | . | TGTGCCAGCAGCTCGGGACGGAAAAATCAGCCCCAGCATTTT | CASSSGRKNQPQHF
TRBJ2-3 | . | TRBV6-2/TRBV6-3 | . | TGTGCCAGCAGTTACGGCGGGGGCCTTCCCACAGATACGCAGTATTTT | CASSYGGGLPTDTQYF
TRBJ1-2 | many | TRBV20-1 | . | TGCAGTGCTAGAGATGGCCAGGACTATGGCTACACCTTC | CSARDGQDYGYTF
TRBJ2-3 | many | TRBV20-1 | . | TGCAGTGCTAGACTCCCTGCGCAGTTCACAGATACGCAGTATTTT | CSARLPAQFTDTQYF
TRBJ1-5 | . | TRBV4-1 | . | TGCGCCAGCAGCCAAAAAGAAATGGGAACAGGGAGCAATCAGCCCCAGCATTTT | CASSQKEMGTGSNQPQHF
TRBJ2-7 | medium-sized | TRBV12-3/TRBV12-4 | . | TGTGCCTCGGGCCCCAGCACCTACGAGCAGTACTTC | CASGPSTYEQYF
TRBJ2-1 | many | TRBV7-9 | TRBD2 | TGTGCCAGCAGCTCCCCGTGGCTAGCGGAAGACAATGAGCAGTTCTTC | CASSSPWLAEDNEQFF
TRBJ2-1 | few | TRBV10-3 | TRBD2 | TGTGCCATCAGTGTTACTAGCGGGAGAGATAGAAATGAGCAGTTCTTC | CAISVTSGRDRNEQFF
TRBJ1-3 | . | TRBV28 | TRBD1 | TGTGCCAGCAGCCCGACAGGGGCCGGAAACACCATATATTTT | CASSPTGAGNTIYF
TRBJ2-1 | . | TRBV5-1 | . | TGCGCCAGCGCGCTCCGGTTCGATGAGCAGTTCTTC | CASALRFDEQFF
TRBJ2-1 | . | TRBV25-1 | TRBD1 | TGTGCCACCTCTAGGACAGGCCAGCAGTTCTTC | CATSRTGQQFF
TRBJ2-7 | medium-sized | TRBV3-1 | . | TGTGCCAGCAGCCAAGATCCCCCGGGAATGGAGAGCGAGCAGTACTTC | CASSQDPPGMESEQYF
TRBJ2-1 | few | TRBV2 | TRBD2 | TGTGCCAGCAGTCCCAGCGGGCTAGCGGGAGGGTACAATGAGCAGTTCTTC | CASSPSGLAGGYNEQFF
TRBJ2-3 | few | TRBV10-3 | . | TGTGCCATCACAGTTACGGGAGCCACAGATACGCAGTATTTT | CAITVTGATDTQYF
TRBJ1-3 | many | TRBV11-3 | TRBD1 | TGTGCCAGCAGCCCCGGGACAGGGGTCTCTGGAAACACCATATATTTT | CASSPGTGVSGNTIYF
TRBJ1-4 | many | TRBV7-9 | . | TGTGCCAGCAGCCGGGACTTGGAAAAACTGTTTTTT | CASSRDLEKLFF
TRBJ2-5 | few | TRBV10-3 | . | TGTGCCATCAGTGAACAAGAGACCCAGTACTTC | CAISEQETQYF
TRBJ2-7 | . | TRBV9 | TRBD1 | TGTGCCAGCAGCGTAGGGACAGGGATAGGCTACGAGCAGTACTTC | CASSVGTGIGYEQYF
TRBJ1-6 | . | TRBV11-2 | . | TGTGCCAGCAGCCCAGGACTGCGGGGGAATTCACCCCTCCACTTT | CASSPGLRGNSPLHF
TRBJ2-3 | many | TRBV9 | . | TGTGCCAGCAGCGTACCGAGGACAGCCTCAAGGGGGACCACAGATACGCAGTATTTT | CASSVPRTASRGTTDTQYF
TRBJ2-7 | many | TRBV9 | . | TGTGCCAGCAGCTATGCTTCCAGCTCCTACGAGCAGTACTTC | CASSYASSSYEQYF
TRBJ2-3 | . | TRBV6-5 | . | TGTGCCAGCAAGGGGGGAGGCGCCACAGATACGCAGTATTTT | CASKGGGATDTQYF
TRBJ2-1 | few | TRBV29-1 | . | TGCAGCGCAGGGGGGGGTCGGGCCTACAATGAGCAGTTCTTC | CSAGGGRAYNEQFF
TRBJ2-1 | many | TRBV29-1 | . | TGCAGCGTTGTAGGAGAGGTTGAGCAGTTCTTC | CSVVGEVEQFF
TRBJ2-2 | . | TRBV11-2 | . | TGTGCCAGCAGCCTAGGACTGGAGACCGGGGAGCTGTTTTTT | CASSLGLETGELFF
TRBJ2-3 | . | TRBV10-3 | TRBD2 | TGTGCCATCAGTGAGTCGTTCGGGGGGGCAGATACGCAGTATTTT | CAISESFGGADTQYF
TRBJ1-1 | many | TRBV20-1 | . | TGCAGTGCCCGATCCGCAGGTCCGAACACTGAAGCTTTCTTT | CSARSAGPNTEAFF
TRBJ1-1 | many | TRBV5-1 | . | TGCGCCAGCAGCTTAGGGGTAGGTTGGAACACTGAAGCTTTCTTT | CASSLGVGWNTEAFF
TRBJ1-1 | many | TRBV29-1 | TRBD1 | TGCAGCGTTGAGCAGGGGGAAGGCACTGAAGCTTTCTTT | CSVEQGEGTEAFF
TRBJ2-1 | many | TRBV11-3 | TRBD1 | TGTGCCAGCAGCTCGGGACAGGATTACTACAATGAGCAGTTCTTC | CASSSGQDYYNEQFF
TRBJ2-2 | many | TRBV28 | . | TGTGCCAGCAGTTTAATCTGGGGGCGGCACACCGGGGAGCTGTTTTTT | CASSLIWGRHTGELFF
TRBJ1-1 | . | TRBV3-2 | . | TGTGCCAGCAGCGCCGGGCAGCCCACTGAAGCTTTCTTT | CASSAGQPTEAFF
TRBJ1-3 | . | TRBV11-2 | . | TGTGCCAGCAGCTTACACGGGAGAAACACCATATATTTT | CASSLHGRNTIYF
TRBJ2-7 | . | TRBV28 | . | TGTGCCAGCAGTTTATTAGCCTACGAGCAGTACTTC | CASSLLAYEQYF
TRBJ1-5 | many | TRBV19 | . | TGTGCCAGTAGCGGACAGACGGGCAATCAGCCCCAGCATTTT | CASSGQTGNQPQHF
TRBJ2-1 | many | TRBV20-1 | . | TGCAGTGCTTCTCTGAGGGATGAGCAGTTCTTC | CSASLRDEQFF
TRBJ1-3 | many | TRBV28 | . | TGTGCCAGCAGTATCGACAGGCGCTCTGGAAACACCATATATTTT | CASSIDRRSGNTIYF
TRBJ2-3 | few | TRBV2 | TRBD2 | TGTGCCAGCAGGTCAGGCGGGGGTTCAGATACGCAGTATTTT | CASRSGGGSDTQYF
TRBJ1-1 | . | TRBV5-6 | . | TGTGCCAGCAGCTTGGTTCTCACTGAAGCTTTCTTT | CASSLVLTEAFF
TRBJ2-5 | many | TRBV7-7 | TRBD2 | TGTGCCAGCAGCACCGGGACTAGCGGGAGTCAAGAGACCCAGTACTTC | CASSTGTSGSQETQYF
TRBJ1-4 | . | TRBV5-1 | . | TGCGCCAGCACCGAAGGGACCTCGGGCGAAAAACTGTTTTTT | CASTEGTSGEKLFF
TRBJ2-2 | many | TRBV12-3/TRBV12-4 | . | TGTGCCAGCGGCAGACAATTACCGGGACAAGGGCGGACCGGGGAGCTGTTTTTT | CASGRQLPGQGRTGELFF
TRBJ2-2 | many | TRBV11-2 | . | TGTGCCAGCAGCTTAGAGACCCCCCTACTCACCGGGGAGCTGTTTTTT | CASSLETPLLTGELFF